This T cell receptor (beta chain) appears in the sequencing data of a study of OX40 agonist ivuxolimab in advanced cancers. Turning to the study itself: Each dose-escalation patient presented with hepatocellular carcinoma, melanoma, renal cell or head and neck cancer.

Trimming pared 5 bases from V and 4 bases from J, leaving 28 bases between. Germline CDR1 SGHAT, CDR2 FQNNGV. The CDR3 totals 19 residues. Sequencing used immunoSEQ multiplex PCR; TCRdb keeps in-frame clones, though not all of them. The data show just under 85,000 clones, 70% to 90% seen once. Systemic immunosuppression or a history of autoimmune disease excluded patients. The TCR was taken from an adult with an advanced solid tumor such as melanoma, head and neck, liver or kidney cancer. The material sequenced was CD4+ or CD8+ T cells sorted from blood, taken in a trial of the OX40 agonist ivuxolimab. The chain employs TRBV11-2 and TRBJ2-3, with D uncertain. In nucleotides, the CDR3 is TGTGCCAGCAGCCTTCTCGTCGGGTCGACCTACGCACGTCCAGATACGCAGTATTTT. This translates into CASSLLVGSTYARPDTQYF.